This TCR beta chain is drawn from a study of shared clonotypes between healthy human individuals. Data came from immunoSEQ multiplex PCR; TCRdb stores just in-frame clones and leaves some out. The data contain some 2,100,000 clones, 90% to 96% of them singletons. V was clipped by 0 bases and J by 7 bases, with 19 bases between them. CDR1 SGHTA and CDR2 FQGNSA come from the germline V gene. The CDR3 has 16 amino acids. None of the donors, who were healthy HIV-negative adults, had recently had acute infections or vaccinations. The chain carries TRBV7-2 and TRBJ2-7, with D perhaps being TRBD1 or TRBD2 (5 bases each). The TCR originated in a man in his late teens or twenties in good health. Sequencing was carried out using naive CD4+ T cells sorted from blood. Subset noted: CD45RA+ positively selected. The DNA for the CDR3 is TGTGCCAGCAGCTTAGCCTATTTCCCAGGGAGAGGGGAGCAGTACTTC. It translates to CASSLAYFPGRGEQYF.